The table lists the clone carrying this T cell receptor beta chain with many counts. The protocol attached unique molecular identifiers to individual cDNA molecules. TCRdb called the 5' RACE reads again in MiXCR, with one record for every CDR3 protein. The sample consists of around 66,000 distinct CDR3 sequences, around 13% of them appearing once. The sample originates from a study of early T cells in non-severe SARS-CoV-2 infection. The CDR3 has 11 amino acids. V shed 4 bases and J shed 2 bases, with 1 base lying between them. The germline gives CDR1 MDHEN, CDR2 SYDVKM. The sequenced sample was whole blood. The source of this sequence is an adult who was a healthcare worker with PCR-confirmed SARS-CoV-2 infection or an uninfected control (not recorded which). The chain couples TRBV28 to TRBJ2-3; unclear D gene. CDR3 protein: CASSSTDTQYF. In nucleotides, the CDR3 is TGTGCCAGCAGTTCCACAGATACGCAGTATTTT.